A selection of T cell receptor beta chains follows, all from one sample in a study of memory CD4+ T cells and cytomegalovirus serostatus. Method: immunoSEQ multiplex PCR; TCRdb's copy keeps in-frame clones and lacks some. Of approximately 46,000 clones listed, approximately 81% are singletons. The sample taken for sequencing was memory CD4+ T cells from blood. The receptors come from an adult in good health and CMV-seropositive. The CDR3 runs from the conserved cysteine through the conserved F or W. A D gene is named only where the DNA matches it firmly. Expanded clones get a size class; other rows say once, few or many, or leave the size out.

DNA | CDR3 | D | size | J | V
TGTGCCATGCAGCGGGGGGGAGGAGAGACCCAGTACTTC | CAMQRGGGETQYF | TRBD2 | . | TRBJ2-5 | TRBV6-1
TGTGCCAGTAGTATGACGGGGGACGTTACATTGGACGAGCAGTACTTC | CASSMTGDVTLDEQYF | . | . | TRBJ2-7 | TRBV19
TGTGCCAGCAGGGAGTCGGGATCTTATGAAAAACTGTTTTTT | CASRESGSYEKLFF | . | . | TRBJ1-4 | TRBV28
TGTGCCAGCAGCTCCCAGAACAATGAGCAGTTCTTC | CASSSQNNEQFF | . | . | TRBJ2-1 | TRBV11-3
TGTGCCAGCAGCTTAGTTGATGAGCAGTTCTTC | CASSLVDEQFF | . | . | TRBJ2-1 | TRBV7-9
TGTGCCAGCAGCTTAGGGGTTGGGAATGAGCAGTTCTTC | CASSLGVGNEQFF | . | once | TRBJ2-1 | TRBV11-2
TGTGCCAGCGGCGTGGGGCGGGACACAGATACGCAGTATTTT | CASGVGRDTDTQYF | . | . | TRBJ2-3 | TRBV6-5
TGCAGCGTTGAAGGGGGTGGCAGGGTGGCAGATACGCAGTATTTT | CSVEGGGRVADTQYF | . | . | TRBJ2-3 | TRBV29-1
TGTGCCAGCAACGGGGGTCCGAGCACAGATACGCAGTATTTT | CASNGGPSTDTQYF | . | . | TRBJ2-3 | TRBV6-5
TGTGCCAGCAGCTTACGGGCAGGGATACGAAACACCATATATTTT | CASSLRAGIRNTIYF | . | . | TRBJ1-3 | TRBV7-8
TGTGCAGAGGAGGGCAGCTATGGCTACACCTTC | CAEEGSYGYTF | . | few | TRBJ1-2 | TRBV28
TGTGCCAGCTCATTTCGTCTGACAGGGGGTGGGACCTACGAGCAGTACTTC | CASSFRLTGGGTYEQYF | TRBD1 | . | TRBJ2-7 | TRBV18
TGTGCCAGCAGCCCGCTCTCCTGGGGGACCTCCTACAATGAGCAGTTCTTC | CASSPLSWGTSYNEQFF | . | . | TRBJ2-1 | TRBV9
TGTGCCAGTAGTGTGAGACCGGACGCCGGGGAGCTGTTTTTT | CASSVRPDAGELFF | . | . | TRBJ2-2 | TRBV19
TGTGCCAGCAGCTCTCTGGAGACCCAGTACTTC | CASSSLETQYF | . | . | TRBJ2-5 | TRBV11-2
TGTGCCAGTAGTCCACCGACGGGATACACAGATACGCAGTATTTT | CASSPPTGYTDTQYF | . | . | TRBJ2-3 | TRBV19
TGTGCCACCAGCAGAGATGGGGCGGGAAACACCATATATTTT | CATSRDGAGNTIYF | . | . | TRBJ1-3 | TRBV15
TGCAGTGCGGCTAGCGGCTACGAGCAGTACTTC | CSAASGYEQYF | TRBD2 | . | TRBJ2-7 | TRBV20-1
TGTGCCAGCAGCTTTAAGGGAGATCAGCCCCAGCATTTT | CASSFKGDQPQHF | . | few | TRBJ1-5 | TRBV7-2
TGCGCCAGCAGCCAAGGAGCGGACAGGAACACTGAAGCTTTCTTT | CASSQGADRNTEAFF | . | . | TRBJ1-1 | TRBV4-1
TGTGCCAGTAGAAAAGACAGGGGGAGCTCTGGAAACACCATATATTTT | CASRKDRGSSGNTIYF | TRBD1 | . | TRBJ1-3 | TRBV19
TGCAGCGCCGGAGGACTGATGAACACTGAAGCTTTCTTT | CSAGGLMNTEAFF | . | many | TRBJ1-1 | TRBV29-1
TGTGCCAGCAGCGCACTCAGGGATTCACCCCTCCACTTT | CASSALRDSPLHF | . | . | TRBJ1-6 | TRBV6-4
TGCAGTGGAAGGACAGGGGAGGAGCAGTACTTC | CSGRTGEEQYF | TRBD1 | . | TRBJ2-7 | TRBV20-1
TGTGCCAGCTCACCGAATCAGGAGTTAGGGAATTCACCCCTCCACTTT | CASSPNQELGNSPLHF | . | . | TRBJ1-6 | TRBV18
TGTGCCAGCTCACCGGGACAGTACAATGAGCAGTTCTTC | CASSPGQYNEQFF | TRBD1 | . | TRBJ2-1 | TRBV18
TGCAGCGCCCGGGAGGGGGCAGAAAGGTACAATGAGCAGTTCTTC | CSAREGAERYNEQFF | . | few | TRBJ2-1 | TRBV29-1
TGTGCCAGCTCACACGGGGAAATCATCACTGAAGCTTTCTTT | CASSHGEIITEAFF | . | once | TRBJ1-1 | TRBV18
TGCGCCAGCAGCCAAAACGACAGGTACAATCAGCCCCAGCATTTT | CASSQNDRYNQPQHF | . | few | TRBJ1-5 | TRBV4-1
TGCGCCAGCAGCTTCGACAGGGTAGACGAAAAACTGTTTTTT | CASSFDRVDEKLFF | TRBD1 | . | TRBJ1-4 | TRBV5-1
TGTGCCAGCAGTGGAAGAGGGGGCGCTGGGGCCAACGTCCTGACTTTC | CASSGRGGAGANVLTF | TRBD1 | . | TRBJ2-6 | TRBV28
TGTGCCATCAGTGGTGGGGGCCGAGCTTTCTTT | CAISGGGRAFF | . | few | TRBJ1-1 | TRBV10-3
TGTGCCAGCAGTCCGCCAGCGGGGAGCCAAGAGACCCAGTACTTC | CASSPPAGSQETQYF | TRBD2 | . | TRBJ2-5 | TRBV5-4
TGTGCCAGCAGCTCCAGGACGGCGACTAACTACGAGCAGTACTTC | CASSSRTATNYEQYF | . | . | TRBJ2-7 | TRBV7-9
TGTGCCAGCAGCTTCGTAGAACGAGCTTTCTTT | CASSFVERAFF | . | few | TRBJ1-1 | TRBV11-2
TGCGCCAGCAGCTTACAGAATGAGCAGTTCTTC | CASSLQNEQFF | . | . | TRBJ2-1 | TRBV5-1
TGTGCCAGCAGCCAAGACGTCGCGGGGGGCCAGTTCTTC | CASSQDVAGGQFF | TRBD2 | . | TRBJ2-1 | TRBV4-2
TGTGCCAGCTCGAACGAGGGGACAGACTATGGCTACACCTTC | CASSNEGTDYGYTF | TRBD1 | . | TRBJ1-2 | TRBV18
TGTGCCAGCAGCCAGGGGACAGGGGATAATTCACCCCTCCACTTT | CASSQGTGDNSPLHF | TRBD1 | . | TRBJ1-6 | TRBV7-9
TGTGCCAGCAGTGCCCGACAGGGAAGGTGGGACACCGGGGAGCTGTTTTTT | CASSARQGRWDTGELFF | TRBD1 | . | TRBJ2-2 | TRBV6-1
TGTGCCAGCGCAGGGGAAGGTAATTCACCCCTCCACTTT | CASAGEGNSPLHF | . | . | TRBJ1-6 | TRBV10-3
TGTGCCAGCACCGGCCCAACCGGGTCTCAGGGGGAAGCTTTCTTT | CASTGPTGSQGEAFF | . | . | TRBJ1-1 | TRBV28
TGTGCCAGCCGCCATAGGGGGACACTTAACACCGGGGAGCTGTTTTTT | CASRHRGTLNTGELFF | . | . | TRBJ2-2 | TRBV7-9
TGCGCCAGCAGTCGCGGGGGGCTCGCTTACCTAGGCAATGAGCAGTTCTTC | CASSRGGLAYLGNEQFF | TRBD2 | . | TRBJ2-1 | TRBV4-1
TGCGCCAGCAGCTCAAACCGGGACGGATCCTACAATGAGCAGTTCTTC | CASSSNRDGSYNEQFF | . | . | TRBJ2-1 | TRBV5-1
TGTGCCATCAGAGGCATTGGGGGGGAGAGGTCAACAGATACGCAGTATTTT | CAIRGIGGERSTDTQYF | TRBD2 | . | TRBJ2-3 | TRBV10-3
TGTGCCAGTAGTATATCTGCTTTGAACACTGAAGCTTTCTTT | CASSISALNTEAFF | . | . | TRBJ1-1 | TRBV19
TGTGCCAGCAGTCAGATGAGAACCGAGCAGTACTTC | CASSQMRTEQYF | . | . | TRBJ2-7 | TRBV7-9
TGTGCCAGCTCACCAGGACAGGTGAACGATGAAGCTTTCTTT | CASSPGQVNDEAFF | TRBD1 | . | TRBJ1-1 | TRBV18
TGTGCCAGTAGTATACGGCCAGGGAGCGTTCGAGATACGCAGTATTTT | CASSIRPGSVRDTQYF | . | once | TRBJ2-3 | TRBV19
TGTGCCAGCAGCCCAGACGCGGCAGGGGCCTACAATGAGCAGTTCTTC | CASSPDAAGAYNEQFF | . | . | TRBJ2-1 | TRBV7-8
TGTGCCAGCAGTCCGTACAGGGGCGAGCAGTACTTC | CASSPYRGEQYF | TRBD1 | . | TRBJ2-7 | TRBV6-6
TGTGCCAGCACTAGACAGGCCAACTATGGCTACACCTTC | CASTRQANYGYTF | . | . | TRBJ1-2 | TRBV9
TGTGCCAGTAGTACTCCCCGGACAGGGGGAAACACTGAAGCTTTCTTT | CASSTPRTGGNTEAFF | TRBD1 | few | TRBJ1-1 | TRBV19
TGCGCCAGCAGCGCGGACAGGTACAGCTACGAGCAGTACTTC | CASSADRYSYEQYF | TRBD1 | . | TRBJ2-7 | TRBV5-1
TGTGCCAGCAGCTTAGAGACAGGGAACTATGGCTACACCTTC | CASSLETGNYGYTF | TRBD1 | . | TRBJ1-2 | TRBV11-2
TGCGCCAGCAGCCTAGAGGTGCGCTATGGCTACACCTTC | CASSLEVRYGYTF | . | . | TRBJ1-2 | TRBV4-3
TGTGCCAGCAGCCGGACAGGGAGGGAGACCGGGGAGCTGTTTTTT | CASSRTGRETGELFF | . | once | TRBJ2-2 | TRBV6-5
TGTGCCAGCAGTCACGGGACAGGGGGCACCGGGGAGCTGTTTTTT | CASSHGTGGTGELFF | TRBD1 | few | TRBJ2-2 | TRBV11-2
TGTGCCAGCAGCGTAAGTACAGGAGAGACTGGAAACACCATATATTTT | CASSVSTGETGNTIYF | . | few | TRBJ1-3 | TRBV9